These 28 T cell receptor beta chains were sequenced from one sample in a study of siplizumab effects on memory and regulatory T cells. Using immunoSEQ multiplex PCR, the repertoire was profiled, and TCRdb retains in-frame clones only, with some absent. Altogether more than 60,000 clones are present, 93% being singletons, with the ten largest covering over 4%. The specimen was CD8+ T cells sorted from blood. These receptors all stem from a human donor in good health.

V and J are TRBV27 and TRBJ2-3; perhaps TRBD2 as D (6 bases). CDR3 length: 15 residues. Deletions cut 3 bases from V and 1 base from J, with 11 bases between. Germline assignment: CDR1 MNHEY and CDR2 SMNVEV (reference sequence). The CDR3 coding sequence is TGTGCCAGCAGTTTTTGGTCTAGCGGCACAGATACGCAGTATTTT. This codes for CASSFWSSGTDTQYF.

This clone was recorded once. The CDR3 coding sequence is TGTGCCAGCAGCTTAGGGACGAACACTGAAGCTTTCTTT. It translates to CASSLGTNTEAFF. The chain recombines TRBV7-6 with TRBJ1-1; no definite D call. Trimming left V 1 base short and J 1 base short, with 4 bases between. CDR3 size: 13 residues. The germline V gene has CDR1 SGHVS and CDR2 FNYEAQ.

This clone showed up just a few times. This chain uses TRBV6-4 with TRBJ1-2; 7 bases map to TRBD1. V was clipped by 0 bases and J by 8 bases; unmatched bases: 6. Germline V CDR1 and CDR2: MRHNA, SNTAGT. The CDR3 is 14 amino acids. CDR3 sequence: CASSDSEGAGGYTF. The CDR3 DNA follows: TGTGCCAGCAGTGACTCGGAGGGGGCGGGAGGCTACACCTTC.

The gene calls are TRBV9 and TRBJ1-3; perhaps TRBD1 as D (5 bases). The CDR3 spans 15 residues. Trimming cost V 0 bases and J 4 bases, with 11 bases left between them. Germline CDR1 is SGDLS and CDR2 is YYNGEE. The CDR3 nucleotides read TGTGCCAGCAGCGTAGCAGGGTCTGTCGGAAACACCATATATTTT. It is translated as CASSVAGSVGNTIYF.

This sequence joins TRBV30 and TRBJ1-4; D perhaps matches TRBD1 (6 bases). Germline CDR1 is GTSNPN and CDR2 is SVGIG (reference sequence). Between the trimmed V and J ends, which lost 5 bases and 2 bases, there was a span of 9 bases. This CDR3 spans 13 amino acids. The CDR3 DNA sequence: TGTGCCTGGGAGGACAGCACTAATGAAAAACTGTTTTTT. It encodes CAWEDSTNEKLFF.

The V call is TRBV6-5, the J call TRBJ2-5; no clear D. This CDR3 has 12 amino acids. V was trimmed by 5 bases and J by 3 bases, leaving 7 bases between them. CDR1 and CDR2 from the germline V gene are MNHEY and SVGAGI. The CDR3 reads CASSGPEETQYF. CDR3 DNA: TGTGCCAGCAGTGGCCCCGAAGAGACCCAGTACTTC.

This rearrangement joins TRBV19 to TRBJ2-3; TRBD2 is a possible D gene (6 bases). V dropped 1 base and J dropped 6 bases, with 14 bases sitting between them. Per germline, CDR1 LNHDA and CDR2 SQIVND (reference sequence). The CDR3 has 15 amino acids. CDR3 sequence reads: CASSIAAGTGDTQYF. As DNA, the CDR3 is TGTGCCAGTAGTATAGCTGCGGGGACCGGGGATACGCAGTATTTT.

The gene calls are TRBV25-1 and TRBJ1-2; no definite D call. V was clipped by 3 bases and J by 14 bases, with 16 bases between them. The CDR3 has 12 amino acids. CDR1 is MGHDK, CDR2 SYGVNS, per germline. The CDR3, as DNA: TGTGCCAGCAGTGACAACACCGCGGCGGGGACCTTC. This codes for CASSDNTAAGTF.

This chain links TRBV7-6 with TRBJ1-3, with D unclear. CDR1 and CDR2 from the germline V gene are SGHVS and FNYEAQ. V was cut by 1 base and J by 4 bases, with 2 bases left in between. This CDR3 has 12 residues. This CDR3 is CASSLEGNTIYF. In DNA, the CDR3 is TGTGCCAGCAGCTTAGAGGGAAACACCATATATTTT.

V usage is TRBV7-9 and J usage is TRBJ2-5, with D possibly TRBD2 on 7 matching bases. The V end was cut by 8 bases, the J end by 1 base, with 14 bases between. Germline V gene lookup returns CDR1 SEHNR and CDR2 FQNEAQ (reference sequence). The CDR3 runs to 14 residues. The CDR3 DNA sequence: TGTGCCAGCCAGGGAGGGGGGACCCAAGAGACCCAGTACTTC. Translating it yields CASQGGGTQETQYF.

J is TRBJ2-3 and V is TRBV9, with a possible D match to TRBD1 (6 bases). Germline V lookup: CDR1 SGDLS, CDR2 YYNGEE. This CDR3 spans 15 amino acids. V lost 0 bases and J 0 bases, leaving 8 bases between the germline ends. The CDR3 is CASSVADSSTDTQYF. Here the CDR3 DNA reads TGTGCCAGCAGCGTAGCGGACAGTAGCACAGATACGCAGTATTTT.

Here the CDR3 reads CASSILASTDTQYF. The CDR3 bases are TGTGCCAGCAGCATACTAGCTAGCACAGATACGCAGTATTTT. The chain is built from TRBV13 and TRBJ2-3, with D tentatively TRBD2 (6 bases). Germline CDR1 PRHDT, CDR2 FYEKMQ (reference sequence). V lost 5 bases and J 0 bases, leaving 9 bases between the germline ends. The CDR3 length is 14 residues.

The gene calls are TRBV18 and TRBJ1-1; no clear D gene. CDR3 size: 12 residues. The V end was cut by 6 bases, the J end by 11 bases, with 16 bases between. CDR1 is KGHSH, CDR2 LQKENI, per germline. CDR3 loop: CASSLTDDRAFF. In DNA, the CDR3 is TGTGCCAGCTCCCTCACGGACGATCGGGCTTTCTTT. The variable domain in full, completed from reference TRBV18 and TRBJ1-1, reads NAGVMQNPRHLVRRRGQEARLRCSPMKGHSHVYWYRQLPEEGLKFMVYLQKENIIDESGMPKERFSAEFPKEGPSILRIQQVVRGDSAAYFCASSLTDDRAFFGQGTRLTVV.

The CDR3 loop is CASSEPRGQNANYGYTF. The CDR3 coding sequence is TGTGCCAGCAGTGAACCGAGGGGACAGAATGCTAACTATGGCTACACCTTC. J is TRBJ1-2 and V is TRBV2; 7 bases align to TRBD1. The J segment lost 0 bases and the V segment lost 2 bases, leaving 9 bases of the junction unmatched. The CDR3 covers 17 residues. Germline CDR1 reads SNHLY; CDR2 reads FYNNEI.

V and J are TRBV6-6 and TRBJ1-1; unclear D gene. CDR1 MNHNY and CDR2 SVGAGI come from the germline V gene (reference sequence). Trimming took 9 bases from V and 4 from J, leaving 6 bases between them. CDR3 length: 10 amino acids. CDR3 nucleotides: TGTGCCAGTGAAGGCACTGAAGCTTTCTTT. This encodes CASEGTEAFF.

The CDR3 spells CARSLWSFGGVGYGYTF. The CDR3 region has the DNA TGTGCCAGAAGCTTGTGGAGTTTTGGGGGAGTTGGCTATGGCTACACCTTC. This sequence joins TRBV5-3 and TRBJ1-2, with TRBD1 as a possible D gene (5 bases). TRBV5-3 is annotated as an ORF whose role is uncertain. The CDR3 contains 17 residues. V was trimmed by 1 base and J by 4 bases, leaving 20 bases between them.

The V call is TRBV19, the J call TRBJ1-5; weak D call: TRBD1 (6 bases). The CDR3 sequence is 17 residues long. The V gene's germline CDR1 is LNHDA and CDR2 SQIVND (reference sequence). V lost 3 bases to trimming and J lost 0 bases, with 15 bases between them. The CDR3 reads CASSMETGVNSNQPQHF. The CDR3 DNA is TGTGCCAGTAGTATGGAGACAGGAGTTAATAGCAATCAGCCCCAGCATTTT.

This clone was recorded once. The CDR3 DNA is TGTGCCAGTAGTTCCGGGACGGACGCCTACGAGCAGTACTTC. Protein product: CASSSGTDAYEQYF. The chain uses TRBV19 and TRBJ2-7; D may correspond to TRBD1 or TRBD2 (5 bases each). Germline V gene data show CDR1 as LNHDA and CDR2 as SQIVND (reference sequence). With 5 bases removed from V and 2 bases from J, the gap between germline ends came to 13 bases. The CDR3 covers 14 residues. Looking up the rest from reference TRBV19 and TRBJ2-7 gives the full variable domain: DGGITQSPKYLFRKEGQNVTLSCEQNLNHDAMYWYRQDPGQGLRLIYYSQIVNDFQKGDIAEGYSVSREKKESFPLTVTSAQKNPTAFYLCASSSGTDAYEQYFGPGTRLTVT.

V usage is TRBV7-9 and J usage is TRBJ2-7; the match to TRBD1 covers 11 bases. Trimming took 4 bases from V and 2 from J; bases not matched to a gene: 1. The CDR3 contains 14 residues. The germline V gene encodes CDR1 SEHNR and CDR2 FQNEAQ (reference sequence). The CDR3 region is CASSWGQGAYEQYF. The CDR3 DNA sequence: TGTGCCAGCAGCTGGGGACAGGGGGCCTACGAGCAGTACTTC.

The chain joins TRBV27 to TRBJ1-2, with a tentative D call TRBD1 (5 bases). From germline, CDR1 is MNHEY and CDR2 SMNVEV (reference sequence). V was shortened by 2 bases and J by 5 bases, with 9 bases between the two germline ends. This CDR3 region has 13 residues. The CDR3 DNA reads as TGTGCCAGCAGTTTACAGGGAACTTATGGCTACACCTTC. Translated: CASSLQGTYGYTF.

The V gene is TRBV27, the J gene TRBJ2-2; D remains ambiguous. The CDR3 runs 14 residues. V was pared by 4 bases and J by 1 base, with 7 bases between. Germline CDR1 MNHEY, CDR2 SMNVEV (reference sequence). In DNA form, the CDR3 reads TGTGCCAGCAGTTCTGGACGGAACACCGGGGAGCTGTTTTTT. Translating gives CASSSGRNTGELFF.

A word on this clone: The sample has other DNA sequences that encode this CDR3 too. The chain is built from TRBV5-4 and TRBJ2-7; D is unresolved. The germline V gene encodes CDR1 SGHNT and CDR2 YYREEE (reference sequence). V shed 1 base and J shed 6 bases, with 5 bases lying between them. The CDR3 consists of 11 residues. The CDR3 sequence: CASSLLGEQYF. CDR3 bases: TGTGCCAGCAGCTTGCTGGGCGAGCAGTACTTC.

The genes are TRBV27 and TRBJ1-1, with D perhaps TRBD1 (6 bases). This CDR3 is built from 13 residues. The germline CDR1 and CDR2 sequences are MNHEY and SMNVEV (reference sequence). V was clipped by 6 bases and J by 11 bases, with 19 bases between them. CDR3 region: CASSLTGQLMAFF. As DNA, the CDR3 is TGTGCCAGCAGCCTGACCGGACAGCTGATGGCTTTCTTT.

The chain carries TRBV27 and TRBJ2-6; D may be TRBD2 (5 bases). V lost 5 bases and J 9 bases, leaving 17 bases between the germline ends. The CDR3 has 15 amino acids. Looked up from germline, CDR1 is MNHEY and CDR2 is SMNVEV (reference sequence). The CDR3 spells CASSIGPGLGNVLTF. The DNA for the CDR3 is TGTGCCAGCAGTATAGGCCCGGGGTTAGGCAACGTCCTGACTTTC.

The V and J genes are TRBV19 and TRBJ2-7, with D perhaps given as TRBD1 or TRBD2 (6 bases each). Between the trimmed V and J ends, which lost 2 bases and 5 bases, there was a span of 10 bases. This CDR3 region has 13 residues. Germline-derived CDR1 and CDR2 are LNHDA and SQIVND (reference sequence). The CDR3: CASSISGGHEQYF. CDR3 in DNA: TGTGCCAGTAGTATATCCGGGGGCCACGAGCAGTACTTC. The variable domain in full, with the rest retrieved from reference TRBV19 and TRBJ2-7, is DGGITQSPKYLFRKEGQNVTLSCEQNLNHDAMYWYRQDPGQGLRLIYYSQIVNDFQKGDIAEGYSVSREKKESFPLTVTSAQKNPTAFYLCASSISGGHEQYFGPGTRLTVT.

The CDR3: CASSFGGAGYNEQFF. The CDR3 DNA sequence: TGCGCCAGCAGCTTCGGCGGGGCGGGATACAATGAGCAGTTCTTC. The V call is TRBV5-1, the J call TRBJ2-1, with a possible D match to TRBD2 (6 bases). CDR1 and CDR2 (germline): SGHRS, YFSETQ. This CDR3 has 15 residues. V lost 2 bases and J lost 4, with 13 bases in between.

The V gene is TRBV4-1, the J gene TRBJ2-6; D is uncertain. Germline values: CDR1 MGHRA, CDR2 YSYEKL. Trimming removed 1 base at V and 5 bases at J, with 0 bases between. This CDR3 comprises 12 residues. The CDR3 region is CASSQGANVLTF. CDR3 coding DNA: TGCGCCAGCAGCCAAGGGGCCAACGTCCTGACTTTC.

The chain employs TRBV5-1 and TRBJ2-7; no definite D call. The length of the CDR3 is 13 residues. Per the germline V gene, CDR1 is SGHRS and CDR2 is YFSETQ. V was pared by 4 bases and J by 2 bases, with 10 bases between. The CDR3, as DNA: TGCGCCAGCAGCCCGGACCAGACCTACGAGCAGTACTTC. Translated, it gives CASSPDQTYEQYF.